The TCR beta chain described here comes from a study of shared clonotypes between healthy human individuals. Study results and caveats: The study drew on few donors, limiting represented genetic and exposure-history diversity.

The donors, healthy adults who were HIV-negative, had experienced no recent acute infections or vaccinations. Caucasian adults residing in Nashville, Tennessee made up all the donors. Genomic DNA of each subset was evenly split across several immunoSEQ plates. The repertoire was sequenced with immunoSEQ multiplex PCR; TCRdb's copy has only in-frame clones and lacks some. The sample lists about 770,000 clones; approximately 72% were seen once. Per the germline V gene, CDR1 is MGHDK and CDR2 is SYGVNS. V lost 4 bases, J lost 3 bases, and 13 bases lay in between. CDR3 size: 15 residues. As for this clone: Its cognate antigen is unknown.

The chain uses TRBV25-1 and TRBJ1-3; a possible D gene is TRBD1 (5 bases). Sample: memory CD4+ T cells sorted from blood. Described subset: CD45RA-negative fraction. The sequence was collected from a woman aged 25-40 years in good health. The CDR3 coding sequence is TGTGCCAGCAGTGCCTCCGGGACTTTTGGAAACACCATATATTTT. Translation: CASSASGTFGNTIYF.